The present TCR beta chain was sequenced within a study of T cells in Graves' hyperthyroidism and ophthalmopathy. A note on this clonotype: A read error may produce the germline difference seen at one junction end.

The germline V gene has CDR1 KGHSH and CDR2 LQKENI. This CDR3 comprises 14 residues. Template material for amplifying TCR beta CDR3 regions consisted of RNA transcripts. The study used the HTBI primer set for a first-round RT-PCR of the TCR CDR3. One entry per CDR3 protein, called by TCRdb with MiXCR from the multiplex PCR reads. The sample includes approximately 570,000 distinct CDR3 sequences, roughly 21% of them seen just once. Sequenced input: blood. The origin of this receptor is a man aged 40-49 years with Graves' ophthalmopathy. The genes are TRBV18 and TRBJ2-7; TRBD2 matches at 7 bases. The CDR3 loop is CASSPLAQSYEQYF. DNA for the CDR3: TGTGCCAGCTCGCCACTAGCGCAATCCTACGAGCAGTACTTC.